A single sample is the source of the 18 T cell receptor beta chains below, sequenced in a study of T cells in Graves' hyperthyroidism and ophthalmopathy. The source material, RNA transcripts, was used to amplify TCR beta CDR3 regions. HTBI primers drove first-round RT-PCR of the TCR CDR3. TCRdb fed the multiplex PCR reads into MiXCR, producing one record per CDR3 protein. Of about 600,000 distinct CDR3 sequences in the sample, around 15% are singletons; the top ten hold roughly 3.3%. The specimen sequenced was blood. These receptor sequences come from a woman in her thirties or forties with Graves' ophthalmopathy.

The DNA for the CDR3 is TGCAGTGCTAGAGCGGACGAGTTAAACACTGAAGCTTTCTTT. It codes for CSARADELNTEAFF. This chain uses TRBV20-1 with TRBJ1-1; D gene uncertain. The V end was cut by 1 base, the J end by 2 bases, with 11 bases between. The CDR3 is 14 residues long. CDR1 is DFQATT and CDR2 is SNEGSKA in the germline V gene (reference sequence).

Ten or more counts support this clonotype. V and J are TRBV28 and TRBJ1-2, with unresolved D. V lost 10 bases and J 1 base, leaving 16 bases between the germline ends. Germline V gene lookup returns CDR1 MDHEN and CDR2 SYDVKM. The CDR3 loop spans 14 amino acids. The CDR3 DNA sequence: TGTGCCATCCCGACTGACACCTTTAACTATGGCTACACCTTC. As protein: CAIPTDTFNYGYTF.

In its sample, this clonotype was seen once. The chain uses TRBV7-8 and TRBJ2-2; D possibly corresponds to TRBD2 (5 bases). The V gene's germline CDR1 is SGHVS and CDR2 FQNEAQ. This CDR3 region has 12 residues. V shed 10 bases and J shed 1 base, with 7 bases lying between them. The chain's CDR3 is CAMEENTGELFF. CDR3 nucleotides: TGTGCCATGGAGGAGAACACCGGGGAGCTGTTTTTT.

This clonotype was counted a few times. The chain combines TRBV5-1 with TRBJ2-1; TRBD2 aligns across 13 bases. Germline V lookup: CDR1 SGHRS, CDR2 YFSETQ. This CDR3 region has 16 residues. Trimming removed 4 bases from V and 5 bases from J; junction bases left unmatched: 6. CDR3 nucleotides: TGCGCCAGCAGCACAATACTAGCGGGGGGGAACAATGAGCAGTTCTTC. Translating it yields CASSTILAGGNNEQFF.

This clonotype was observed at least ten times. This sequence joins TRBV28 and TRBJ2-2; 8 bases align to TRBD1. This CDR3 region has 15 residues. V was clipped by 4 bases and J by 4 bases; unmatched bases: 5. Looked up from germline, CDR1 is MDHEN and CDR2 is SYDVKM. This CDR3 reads CASSSQGALTGELFF. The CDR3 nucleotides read TGTGCCAGCAGTTCTCAGGGGGCGCTCACCGGGGAGCTGTTTTTT.

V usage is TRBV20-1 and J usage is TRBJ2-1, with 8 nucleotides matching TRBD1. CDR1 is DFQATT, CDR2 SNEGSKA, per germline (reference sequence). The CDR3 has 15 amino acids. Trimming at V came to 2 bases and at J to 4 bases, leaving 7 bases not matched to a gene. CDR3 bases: TGCAGTGCTAGACCCGGGGACAGGCCATACAATGAGCAGTTCTTC. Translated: CSARPGDRPYNEQFF.

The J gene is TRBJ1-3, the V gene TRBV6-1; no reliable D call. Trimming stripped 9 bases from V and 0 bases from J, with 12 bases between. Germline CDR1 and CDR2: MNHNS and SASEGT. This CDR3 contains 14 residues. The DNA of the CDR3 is TGTGCCAGTTCCAAGTTAAACTCTGGAAACACCATATATTTT. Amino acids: CASSKLNSGNTIYF.

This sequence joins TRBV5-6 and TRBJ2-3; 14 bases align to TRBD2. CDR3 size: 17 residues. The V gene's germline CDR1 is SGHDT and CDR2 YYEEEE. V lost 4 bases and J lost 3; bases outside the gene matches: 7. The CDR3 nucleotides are TGTGCCAGCAGCCTGGGCGGACTAGCGGGGGGAACAGATACGCAGTATTTT. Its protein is CASSLGGLAGGTDTQYF.

The CDR3 DNA is TGCAGTGCTTGGGATTGGAAGGGGGCCGGCACTGAAGCTTTCTTT. Translating it yields CSAWDWKGAGTEAFF. The genes are TRBV20-1 and TRBJ1-1, with 7 bases matching TRBD1. V lost 5 bases to trimming and J lost 4 bases; unmatched junction nucleotides: 13. This CDR3 contains 15 residues. Germline loops: CDR1 DFQATT, CDR2 SNEGSKA (reference sequence).

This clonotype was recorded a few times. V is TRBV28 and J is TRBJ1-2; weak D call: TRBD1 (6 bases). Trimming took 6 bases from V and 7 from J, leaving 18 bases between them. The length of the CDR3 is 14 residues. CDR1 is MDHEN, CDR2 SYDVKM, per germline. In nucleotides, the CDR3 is TGTGCCAGCAGCCGACACGGGGGGGGGCTTGGCTACACCTTC. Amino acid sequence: CASSRHGGGLGYTF.

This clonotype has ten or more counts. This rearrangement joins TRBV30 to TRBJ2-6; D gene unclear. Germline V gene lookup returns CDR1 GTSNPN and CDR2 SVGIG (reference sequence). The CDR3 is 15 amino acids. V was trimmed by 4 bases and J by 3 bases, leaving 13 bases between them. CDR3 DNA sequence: TGTGCCTGGATATTAGGTACTGGTGGGGCCAACGTCCTGACTTTC. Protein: CAWILGTGGANVLTF. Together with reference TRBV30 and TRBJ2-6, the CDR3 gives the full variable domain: SQTIHQWPATLVQPVGSPLSLECTVEGTSNPNLYWYRQAAGRGLQLLFYSVGIGQISSEVPQNLSASRPQDRQFILSSKKLLLSDSGFYLCAWILGTGGANVLTFGAGSRLTVL.

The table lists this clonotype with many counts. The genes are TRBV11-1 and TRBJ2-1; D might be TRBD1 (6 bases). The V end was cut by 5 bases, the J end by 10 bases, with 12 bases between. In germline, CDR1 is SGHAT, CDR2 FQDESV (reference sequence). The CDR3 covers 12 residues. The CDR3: CASSRNRDEQFF. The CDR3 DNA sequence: TGTGCCAGCAGCCGTAACAGGGACGAGCAGTTCTTC.

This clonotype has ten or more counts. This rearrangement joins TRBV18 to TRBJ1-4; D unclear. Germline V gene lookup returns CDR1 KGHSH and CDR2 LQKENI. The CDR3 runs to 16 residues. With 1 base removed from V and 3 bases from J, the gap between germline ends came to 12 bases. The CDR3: CASSPRVQAPNEKLFF. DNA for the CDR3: TGTGCCAGCTCACCACGTGTCCAGGCACCTAATGAAAAACTGTTTTTT.

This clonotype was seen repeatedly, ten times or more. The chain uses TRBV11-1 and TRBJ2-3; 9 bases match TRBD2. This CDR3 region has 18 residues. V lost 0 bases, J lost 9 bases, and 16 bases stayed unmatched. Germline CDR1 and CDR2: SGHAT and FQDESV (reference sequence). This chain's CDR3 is CASSLAPSRTSAQGTQYF. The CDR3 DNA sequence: TGTGCCAGCAGCTTAGCCCCCTCCAGGACTAGCGCCCAGGGGACGCAGTATTTT.

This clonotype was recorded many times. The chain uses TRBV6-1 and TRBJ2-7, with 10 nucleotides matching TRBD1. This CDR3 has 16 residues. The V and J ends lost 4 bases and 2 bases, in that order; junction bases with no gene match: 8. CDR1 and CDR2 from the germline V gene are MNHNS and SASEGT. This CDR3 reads CASSGFPGTGAYEQYF. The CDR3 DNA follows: TGTGCCAGCAGTGGCTTCCCCGGGACAGGGGCCTACGAGCAGTACTTC.

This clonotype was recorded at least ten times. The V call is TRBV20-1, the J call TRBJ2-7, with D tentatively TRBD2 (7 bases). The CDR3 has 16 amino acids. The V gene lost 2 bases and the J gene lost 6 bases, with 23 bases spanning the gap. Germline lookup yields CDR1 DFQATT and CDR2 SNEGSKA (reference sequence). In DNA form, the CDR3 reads TGCAGTGCTAGAAGGGGGGGACCCCAGACCTGGGGCGAGCAGTACTTC. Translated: CSARRGGPQTWGEQYF.

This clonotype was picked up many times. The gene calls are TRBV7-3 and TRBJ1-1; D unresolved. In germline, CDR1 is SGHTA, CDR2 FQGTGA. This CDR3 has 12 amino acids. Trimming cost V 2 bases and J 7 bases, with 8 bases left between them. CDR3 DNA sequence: TGTGCCAGCAGCTTAGACGCAATTGAAGCTTTCTTT. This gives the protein CASSLDAIEAFF.

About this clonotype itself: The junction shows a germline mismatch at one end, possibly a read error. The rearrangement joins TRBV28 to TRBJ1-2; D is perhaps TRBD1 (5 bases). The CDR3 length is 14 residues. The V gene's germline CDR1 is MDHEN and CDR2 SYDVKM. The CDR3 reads CTSTGGVAAYGYTF. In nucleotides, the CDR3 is TGTACCAGCACCGGGGGGGTAGCAGCCTATGGCTACACCTTC.